The next 30 T cell receptor beta chains were all read from a single sample in a study of blood T cell repertoires in COVID-19. Here immunoSEQ multiplex PCR was the method, and the copy in TCRdb shows in-frame clones only, minus some. There are approximately 75,000 clones in the sample; roughly 90% occur only once, and over 25% lies in the top ten. The specimen was peripheral blood. All receptors come from a man over 45 with acute or convalescent COVID-19.

V gene TRBV5-1 combines with J gene TRBJ1-1, with 7 bases aligning to TRBD1. The CDR3 runs 14 residues. V lost 2 bases to trimming and J lost 1 base; unmatched junction nucleotides: 2. CDR1 and CDR2 from the germline V gene are SGHRS and YFSETQ. The CDR3 region has the DNA TGCGCCAGCAGCTTTAGGGGGCAGAACACTGAAGCTTTCTTT. Amino acids: CASSFRGQNTEAFF.

The chain has TRBV6-5 and TRBJ2-7; a weak D match, TRBD1 (5 bases). Germline V lookup: CDR1 MNHEY, CDR2 SVGAGI. The CDR3 extends over 13 amino acids. V lost 5 bases and J lost 3, with 11 bases in between. CDR3 DNA sequence: TGTGCCAGCAGTCTCGGACACTACTACGAGCAGTACTTC. Translation: CASSLGHYYEQYF.

The chain joins TRBV5-1 to TRBJ1-2; 7 nucleotides match TRBD1. J gave up 3 bases and V 2 bases, and 4 bases lay outside the gene matches. Germline V lookup: CDR1 SGHRS, CDR2 YFSETQ. There are 14 residues in the CDR3. The CDR3 loop reads CASSFGQADYGYTF. The CDR3 region has the DNA TGCGCCAGCAGCTTCGGACAGGCTGACTATGGCTACACCTTC. The whole variable domain, filled in from reference TRBV5-1 and TRBJ1-2, reads KAGVTQTPRYLIKTRGQQVTLSCSPISGHRSVSWYQQTPGQGLQFLFEYFSETQRNKGNFPGRFSGRQFSNSRSEMNVSTLELGDSALYLCASSFGQADYGYTFGSGTRLTVV.

The chain recombines TRBV11-1 with TRBJ1-1, with D possibly matching TRBD1 (6 bases). The CDR3 spans 14 residues. The V gene's germline CDR1 is SGHAT and CDR2 FQDESV (reference sequence). V shed 5 bases and J shed 4 bases, with 14 bases lying between them. This CDR3 reads CASSQAGAVTEAFF. The CDR3 coding sequence is TGTGCCAGCAGCCAGGCAGGGGCGGTCACTGAAGCTTTCTTT. The whole variable domain, filled in from reference TRBV11-1 and TRBJ1-1, reads EAEVAQSPRYKITEKSQAVAFWCDPISGHATLYWYRQILGQGPELLVQFQDESVVDDSQLPKDRFSAERLKGVDSTLKIQPAELGDSAMYLCASSQAGAVTEAFFGQGTRLTVV.

The chain uses TRBV19 and TRBJ1-2; unclear D gene. The CDR3 runs 15 residues. V lost 4 bases to trimming and J lost 2 bases, with 14 bases between them. Germline V gene sequence: CDR1 LNHDA, CDR2 SQIVND (reference sequence). The CDR3 reads CASSKIPERNYGYTF. In nucleotides, the CDR3 is TGTGCCAGTAGTAAGATTCCAGAAAGAAACTATGGCTACACCTTC.

The chain combines TRBV19 with TRBJ2-3; 8 nucleotides match TRBD1. The CDR3 length is 14 residues. CDR1 is LNHDA and CDR2 is SQIVND in the germline V gene (reference sequence). J was trimmed by 4 bases and V by 3 bases; bases with no gene match: 3. CDR3 coding DNA: TGTGCCAGTAGTATCGCAGGGGGCTCAGATACGCAGTATTTT. It translates to CASSIAGGSDTQYF.

The chain uses TRBV2 and TRBJ2-4; TRBD2 agrees at 7 bases. This CDR3 is 15 amino acids long. Germline V lookup: CDR1 SNHLY, CDR2 FYNNEI. The ends lost 6 bases at V and 9 bases at J; junction bases unmatched: 14. The CDR3 is CASSAKAGRVVIQYF. The CDR3, as DNA: TGTGCCAGCAGCGCTAAAGCGGGGAGGGTCGTCATTCAGTACTTC.

This chain links TRBV29-1 with TRBJ1-2; 11 bases fit TRBD1. V dropped 8 bases and J dropped 8; count of bases not matched to a gene: 7. Germline V gene lookup returns CDR1 SQVTM and CDR2 ANQGSEA. The CDR3 length is 12 residues. The chain's CDR3 is CSTGQGAGGYTF. The CDR3 DNA reads as TGCAGCACCGGACAGGGGGCAGGGGGCTACACCTTC.

The chain is built from TRBV27 and TRBJ2-1; 7 nucleotides align to TRBD1. After removal of 7 bases from V and 6 bases from J, the junction contained 6 bases not matched to a gene. The CDR3 extends over 13 amino acids. The germline V gene encodes CDR1 MNHEY and CDR2 SMNVEV (reference sequence). Here the CDR3 reads CASTSRTGNEQFF. CDR3 sequence (DNA): TGTGCCAGCACCTCTAGGACAGGCAATGAGCAGTTCTTC.

This clone was detected a few times. The gene calls are TRBV7-9 and TRBJ1-1, with D maybe TRBD1 (5 bases). The CDR3 has 14 residues. V was trimmed by 1 base and J by 4 bases, leaving 10 bases between them. In germline, CDR1 is SEHNR, CDR2 FQNEAQ (reference sequence). CDR3 in DNA: TGTGCCAGCAGCTTAGGATGGGGGGGCACTGAAGCTTTCTTT. It specifies CASSLGWGGTEAFF.

CDR3 loop: CASSLRQGDGGSPLHF. The DNA of the CDR3 is TGCGCCAGCAGCTTACGACAGGGGGACGGAGGGTCACCCCTCCACTTT. The rearrangement uses TRBV5-1 and TRBJ1-6, with 9 bases fitting TRBD1. After removal of 2 bases from V and 10 bases from J, the junction contained 10 bases not matched to a gene. This CDR3 region has 16 residues. Germline loops: CDR1 SGHRS, CDR2 YFSETQ.

The genes are TRBV27 and TRBJ2-1; tentative D call: TRBD2 (5 bases). The length of the CDR3 is 14 residues. CDR1 is MNHEY and CDR2 is SMNVEV in the germline V gene (reference sequence). V shed 1 base and J shed 5 bases, with 9 bases lying between them. CDR3 in DNA: TGTGCCAGCAGTTTATTCCAAGCGGACAATGAGCAGTTCTTC. Its protein is CASSLFQADNEQFF.

The chain carries TRBV6-1 and TRBJ1-4; no reliable D call. This CDR3 has 16 amino acids. Germline CDR1 MNHNS, CDR2 SASEGT. V was clipped by 1 base and J by 2 bases, with 11 bases between them. CDR3 in amino acids: CASSEVSGRTNEKLFF. The CDR3 DNA follows: TGTGCCAGCAGTGAAGTTTCGGGGAGGACTAATGAAAAACTGTTTTTT.

The chain combines TRBV6-5 with TRBJ2-5; TRBD1 agrees at 8 bases. This CDR3 spans 14 amino acids. CDR1 and CDR2 (germline): MNHEY, SVGAGI. V was clipped by 6 bases and J by 5 bases; unmatched bases: 8. The CDR3 coding sequence is TGTGCCAGCAGCGACGGACAGGGTTTGGAGACCCAGTACTTC. Translation: CASSDGQGLETQYF.

This chain links TRBV30 with TRBJ2-5; 9 bases are shared with TRBD2. Germline loops: CDR1 GTSNPN, CDR2 SVGIG (reference sequence). CDR3 length: 14 residues. Unmatched junction bases numbered 6, after V lost 4 bases and J lost 3 bases. The CDR3 nucleotides are TGTGCCTGGACCGGCGGGGGGGCCGAAGAGACCCAGTACTTC. The encoded protein is CAWTGGGAEETQYF.

The rearrangement uses TRBV12-5 and TRBJ2-5, with TRBD2 identical over 15 bases. The V and J ends lost 6 bases and 5 bases, in that order; junction bases with no gene match: 10. The CDR3 sequence is 17 residues long. Germline-derived CDR1 and CDR2 are LGHNT and FRNRAP. The CDR3 DNA sequence: TGTGCTAGTGGACCCGGGACTAGCGGGGGGCAGGGGGAGACCCAGTACTTC. This encodes CASGPGTSGGQGETQYF.

This chain connects TRBV15 to TRBJ2-7; 11 nucleotides line up with TRBD2. The germline gives CDR1 LNHNV, CDR2 YYDKDF (reference sequence). This CDR3 is built from 17 residues. The V segment lost 0 bases and the J segment 3 bases; nucleotides outside the gene matches: 7. CDR3 protein: CATSREDSGGADYEQYF. The CDR3 nucleotides read TGTGCCACCAGCAGAGAAGATAGCGGGGGGGCCGACTACGAGCAGTACTTC.

The CDR3 region has the DNA TGTGCCAGCAGCCAAGAGAGACAGGGTTTAAACTATGGCTACACCTTC. Its translation: CASSQERQGLNYGYTF. The chain has TRBV3-1 (or the pseudogene TRBV3-2) and TRBJ1-2; 7 nucleotides line up with TRBD1. This CDR3 is built from 16 residues. V gave up 0 bases and J gave up 2 bases; unmatched junction bases: 6. Germline lookup yields CDR1 LGHDT and CDR2 YNNKEL (reference sequence).

Only a few counts were recorded for this clone. One end of the junction fails to match germline, which may point to a read error. The chain links TRBV30 to TRBJ2-1, with TRBD1 as a possible D gene (5 bases). This CDR3 comprises 11 residues. Germline lookup yields CDR1 GTSNPN and CDR2 SVGIG (reference sequence). Written as DNA, the CDR3 is TGTGCCTGGAGTGAAGGGGTCAGTTTTCTCTTC. Residues: CAWSEGVSFLF.

The chain couples TRBV30 to TRBJ1-1; D remains ambiguous. Trimming removed 2 bases at V and 1 base at J, with 8 bases between. This CDR3 has 13 residues. Germline V gives CDR1 GTSNPN, CDR2 SVGIG (reference sequence). In DNA form, the CDR3 reads TGTGCCTGGAGTAGACAAACGAACACTGAAGCTTTCTTT. Amino acids: CAWSRQTNTEAFF. Drawing the rest from reference TRBV30 and TRBJ1-1, the complete variable domain is SQTIHQWPATLVQPVGSPLSLECTVEGTSNPNLYWYRQAAGRGLQLLFYSVGIGQISSEVPQNLSASRPQDRQFILSSKKLLLSDSGFYLCAWSRQTNTEAFFGQGTRLTVV.

The rearrangement uses TRBV9 and TRBJ2-7, with a weak D call TRBD1 (6 bases). Per the germline V gene, CDR1 is SGDLS and CDR2 is YYNGEE. Between the trimmed V and J ends, which lost 0 bases and 1 base, there was a span of 14 bases. The CDR3 is 16 residues long. The CDR3 DNA reads TGTGCCAGCAGCGTAGGGGGTGACGGGACATCCTACGAGCAGTACTTC. It is translated as CASSVGGDGTSYEQYF.

This clone was seen just once. The chain employs TRBV9 and TRBJ1-2; perhaps TRBD1 as D (5 bases). In germline, CDR1 is SGDLS, CDR2 YYNGEE. V was cut by 0 bases and J by 4 bases, with 13 bases left in between. This CDR3 spans 15 amino acids. The CDR3 protein is CASSVDPGPSYGYTF. The CDR3 DNA reads TGTGCCAGCAGCGTAGATCCAGGGCCAAGCTATGGCTACACCTTC.

V and J are TRBV7-9 and TRBJ1-1; perhaps TRBD1 as D (5 bases). Trimming pared 4 bases from V and 5 bases from J, leaving 8 bases between. CDR1 is SEHNR, CDR2 FQNEAQ, per germline (reference sequence). The length of the CDR3 is 12 residues. The CDR3 spells CASSSGGTEAFF. The DNA for the CDR3 is TGTGCCAGCAGCTCGGGGGGGACTGAAGCTTTCTTT.

This clone was recorded a few times. The rearrangement uses TRBV30 and TRBJ2-1; 13 positions agree with TRBD2. The V gene's germline CDR1 is GTSNPN and CDR2 SVGIG (reference sequence). Trimming removed 2 bases from V and 8 bases from J; junction bases left unmatched: 9. The CDR3 covers 16 residues. CDR3 in amino acids: CAWSSPLAGGPDEQFF. CDR3 sequence (DNA): TGTGCCTGGAGTTCCCCACTAGCGGGGGGGCCGGATGAGCAGTTCTTC.

The rearrangement links TRBV5-6 to TRBJ2-2, with D possibly matching TRBD1 (6 bases). Germline CDR1 is SGHDT and CDR2 is YYEEEE. CDR3 size: 13 residues. V gave up 3 bases and J gave up 5 bases, with 8 bases separating them. The CDR3 DNA reads as TGTGCCAGCAGCTACAGGGATACCGGGGAGCTGTTTTTT. It is translated as CASSYRDTGELFF.

This chain joins TRBV2 and TRBJ2-3, with 8 bases matching TRBD2. The trim removed 7 bases at V and 3 bases at J, leaving 6 bases unmatched. From germline, CDR1 is SNHLY and CDR2 FYNNEI. The CDR3 covers 14 residues. The CDR3 spells CASKRGPQTDTQYF. The CDR3 bases are TGTGCCAGCAAGCGGGGGCCCCAGACAGATACGCAGTATTTT.

This clone was recorded only once. The chain couples TRBV24-1 to TRBJ1-1; 7 positions match TRBD1. The germline gives CDR1 KGHDR, CDR2 SFDVKD. With 2 bases clipped from V and 5 bases from J, the junction kept 7 bases outside the gene matches. CDR3 length equals 15 residues. The CDR3 here is CATSDSRGLVTEAFF. CDR3 coding DNA: TGTGCCACCAGTGATTCTAGGGGGCTTGTTACTGAAGCTTTCTTT.

The V gene is TRBV11-2, the J gene TRBJ1-6; TRBD1 agrees at 10 bases. The length of the CDR3 is 15 residues. Germline assignment: CDR1 SGHAT and CDR2 FQNNGV. The ends lost 4 bases at V and 10 bases at J; junction bases unmatched: 7. The CDR3 nucleotides read TGTGCCAGCAGCTCATGGGGGACAGGGGAGTCACCCCTCCACTTT. Protein sequence: CASSSWGTGESPLHF.

The chain is built from TRBV27 and TRBJ2-7, with TRBD1 matching 7 bases. The CDR3 has 15 amino acids. With 5 bases clipped from V and 5 bases from J, the junction kept 12 bases outside the gene matches. CDR1 is MNHEY, CDR2 SMNVEV, per germline (reference sequence). CDR3 sequence: CASSPRQGRGDEQYF. CDR3 bases: TGTGCCAGCAGTCCCCGACAGGGTCGTGGCGACGAGCAGTACTTC.

The rearrangement links TRBV23-1 to TRBJ2-1, with D possibly TRBD2 on 6 matching bases. TRBV23-1 is noted as an ORF with a role that remains uncertain. This CDR3 is 15 amino acids long. The ends were cut back, 9 bases at V and 7 bases at J, with 22 bases in the middle. The DNA of the CDR3 is TGCGCCAGGCGAGAACGGGGAGGCGGAACGAATGAGCAGTTCTTC. This translates into CARRERGGGTNEQFF.